One and the same sample provided the 16 T cell receptor beta chains below, sequenced in a study of T cell changes during pregnancy in multiple sclerosis. Assay used: immunoSEQ multiplex PCR; TCRdb lists only in-frame clones, some missing. The data show about 80,000 clones, with about 91% seen just once and around 2.6% held by the top ten. The input for sequencing was peripheral blood, taken before pregnancy. Receptor source: a female donor with multiple sclerosis, enrolled in a pregnancy study.

This clone was seen only once. The CDR3 region is CASSVSSVWNEQFF. The CDR3, as DNA: TGTGCCAGCAGCGTAAGTAGCGTCTGGAATGAGCAGTTCTTC. The rearrangement joins TRBV9 to TRBJ2-1, with a possible D match to TRBD2 (5 bases). The CDR3 is made up of 14 amino acids. The ends were cut back, 1 base at V and 7 bases at J, with 12 bases in the middle. Germline loops: CDR1 SGDLS, CDR2 YYNGEE.

The chain recombines TRBV5-6 with TRBJ1-4, with 7 bases aligning to TRBD1. V shed 3 bases, J shed 8 bases, and the junction held 7 bases outside the gene matches. This CDR3 spans 14 amino acids. Germline CDR1 SGHDT, CDR2 YYEEEE. As DNA, the CDR3 is TGTGCCAGCAGCTCCGGACAGGTTCGGGAAAAACTGTTTTTT. The encoded protein is CASSSGQVREKLFF.

The genes are TRBV27 and TRBJ2-1, with TRBD1 as a possible D gene (6 bases). The CDR3 extends over 15 amino acids. V was clipped by 0 bases and J by 2 bases, with 8 bases between them. Germline assignment: CDR1 MNHEY and CDR2 SMNVEV (reference sequence). DNA for the CDR3: TGTGCCAGCAGTTTATCAGGGGGTCCCTACAATGAGCAGTTCTTC. This encodes CASSLSGGPYNEQFF.

V gene TRBV27 combines with J gene TRBJ2-4; 12 positions match TRBD2. CDR3 length: 17 residues. V lost 5 bases, J lost 0 bases, and 5 bases stayed unmatched. The germline gives CDR1 MNHEY, CDR2 SMNVEV (reference sequence). CDR3 in amino acids: CASSPRTSGVAKNIQYF. As DNA, the CDR3 is TGTGCCAGCAGTCCCAGGACTAGCGGGGTAGCCAAAAACATTCAGTACTTC.

J is TRBJ1-1 and V is TRBV28; the match to TRBD1 covers 8 bases. With 4 bases clipped from V and 3 bases from J, the junction kept 4 bases outside the gene matches. This CDR3 spans 14 amino acids. Germline V gene sequence: CDR1 MDHEN, CDR2 SYDVKM. The CDR3 nucleotides read TGTGCCAGCAGTTCAGGGGGCTGGTACACTGAAGCTTTCTTT. Protein: CASSSGGWYTEAFF.

This chain uses TRBV9 with TRBJ2-3; 7 nucleotides align to TRBD2. V dropped 0 bases and J dropped 4; count of bases not matched to a gene: 5. Germline CDR1 reads SGDLS; CDR2 reads YYNGEE. This CDR3 is built from 15 residues. Here the CDR3 DNA reads TGTGCCAGCAGCGTAGTTACTAGCGCCGCAGATACGCAGTATTTT. Translation: CASSVVTSAADTQYF.

The J gene is TRBJ2-1, the V gene TRBV19; TRBD2 is a possible D gene (6 bases). Looked up from germline, CDR1 is LNHDA and CDR2 is SQIVND (reference sequence). This CDR3 comprises 14 residues. V dropped 4 bases and J dropped 3 bases, with 10 bases sitting between them. The CDR3 DNA is TGTGCCAGTAGTAGCGGGAATGGCTACAATGAGCAGTTCTTC. It yields the protein CASSSGNGYNEQFF.

With respect to this clone: The germline gene is not matched at one end of the junction; a read error may be the cause. This chain connects TRBV29-1 to TRBJ2-7, with a tentative D call TRBD2 (5 bases). The CDR3 is made up of 12 amino acids. Germline V CDR1 and CDR2: SQVTM, ANQGSEA. Here the CDR3 DNA reads TGCAGCGTTTTGGGGTCTCGAGGGCCAATCAACTTC. This encodes CSVLGSRGPINF.

The chain joins TRBV28 to TRBJ2-3, with TRBD1 identical over 7 bases. The CDR3 totals 16 residues. V dropped 2 bases and J dropped 0; count of bases not matched to a gene: 5. Germline V gene lookup returns CDR1 MDHEN and CDR2 SYDVKM. Here the CDR3 reads CASSLRRGSSTDTQYF. The CDR3, as DNA: TGTGCCAGCAGTTTACGCAGGGGGTCTAGCACAGATACGCAGTATTTT.

The chain links TRBV7-2 to TRBJ2-7, with D unresolved. The CDR3 loop spans 13 amino acids. Between the trimmed V and J ends, which lost 6 bases and 5 bases, there was a span of 14 bases. Germline CDR1 SGHTA, CDR2 FQGNSA. The CDR3 DNA follows: TGTGCCAGCAGTCCTACTGTAGTGAACGAGCAGTACTTC. Amino acids: CASSPTVVNEQYF.

V is TRBV5-4 and J is TRBJ2-7, with 7 bases matching TRBD1. CDR3 length: 16 residues. Germline assignment: CDR1 SGHNT and CDR2 YYREEE (reference sequence). V lost 3 bases to trimming and J lost 0 bases; unmatched junction nucleotides: 9. For the CDR3, the DNA is TGTGCCAGCAGCTCGGGCCCAGGGACAGACTCCTACGAGCAGTACTTC. Translation gives CASSSGPGTDSYEQYF.

This clone occurred a few times. The chain has TRBV10-1 and TRBJ2-1, with D tentatively TRBD2 (6 bases). Germline CDR1 WNHNN, CDR2 SYGVQD (reference sequence). CDR3 length equals 14 residues. V lost 5 bases and J lost 4, with 12 bases in between. The CDR3 reads CASSPRDSYNEQFF. The CDR3 DNA sequence: TGCGCCAGCAGTCCGAGGGACTCTTACAATGAGCAGTTCTTC.

This chain connects TRBV5-1 to TRBJ2-3; D is possibly TRBD2 (6 bases). Germline loops: CDR1 SGHRS, CDR2 YFSETQ. Trimming pared 4 bases from V and 8 bases from J, leaving 11 bases between. CDR3 length: 12 amino acids. The CDR3 nucleotides are TGCGCCAGCAGCACCGGGACTGCTACGCAGTATTTT. It translates to CASSTGTATQYF.

The chain combines TRBV5-1 with TRBJ2-6; D unclear. CDR1 and CDR2 from the germline V gene are SGHRS and YFSETQ. V was trimmed by 4 bases and J by 2 bases, leaving 16 bases between them. This CDR3 has 17 residues. DNA for the CDR3: TGCGCCAGCAGCCTTCCAGTAACCCAGACTGGGGCCAACGTCCTGACTTTC. This translates into CASSLPVTQTGANVLTF. The variable domain in full, with the rest retrieved from reference TRBV5-1 and TRBJ2-6, is KAGVTQTPRYLIKTRGQQVTLSCSPISGHRSVSWYQQTPGQGLQFLFEYFSETQRNKGNFPGRFSGRQFSNSRSEMNVSTLELGDSALYLCASSLPVTQTGANVLTFGAGSRLTVL.

The rearrangement links TRBV4-2 to TRBJ2-7; 11 bases are a match to TRBD2. With 2 bases clipped from V and 1 base from J, the junction kept 10 bases outside the gene matches. Germline CDR1 and CDR2: LGHNA and YNFKEQ. The CDR3 runs to 18 residues. The CDR3 region is CASSQSGTSGLFSYEQYF. In DNA form, the CDR3 reads TGTGCCAGCAGCCAATCCGGGACTAGCGGATTATTTTCCTACGAGCAGTACTTC.

The chain combines TRBV5-8 with TRBJ2-5; TRBD1 matches 10 bases. Trimming at V came to 4 bases and at J to 10 bases, leaving 10 bases not matched to a gene. Germline loops: CDR1 SGHTS, CDR2 YDEGEE. The CDR3 contains 14 residues. As DNA, the CDR3 is TGTGCCAGCAGCGAGGGACAGGGGAAGATTTTCCAGTACTTC. It specifies CASSEGQGKIFQYF.